Listed below are T cell receptor beta chains from one sample, sequenced in a study of blood T cell repertoires in COVID-19. Sequencing used immunoSEQ multiplex PCR; TCRdb keeps in-frame clones, though not all of them. The sample records about 210,000 clones, under 85% being singletons. What was sequenced was peripheral blood. The receptors here all came from a woman older than 75 with COVID-19, enrolled during active disease. The CDR3 runs from the conserved cysteine through the conserved F or W. The D gene is left open where the match is weak. Expanded clones get a size class; other rows say once, few or many, or leave the size out.

J	size	V	D	DNA	CDR3
TRBJ2-3	.	TRBV3-1/TRBV3-2	TRBD2	TGTGCCAGCAGACCCGGGACTAGCGACACAGATACGCAGTATTTT	CASRPGTSDTDTQYF
TRBJ1-2	.	TRBV19	.	TGTGCCAGTAGACCCCCGGCAGGGCGCTACTATGGCTACACCTTC	CASRPPAGRYYGYTF
TRBJ1-1	.	TRBV27	.	TGTGCCAGCAGTAGACTAGGGAGGGACACTGAAGCTTTCTTT	CASSRLGRDTEAFF
TRBJ2-4	.	TRBV19	.	TGTGCCAGTAGTGGCGGTGGGGCGATAGCCAAAAACATTCAGTACTTC	CASSGGGAIAKNIQYF
TRBJ1-3	.	TRBV6-5	.	TGTGCCAGCAGTTACACTAAAGCTGGAAACACCATATATTTT	CASSYTKAGNTIYF
TRBJ2-7	once	TRBV11-2	.	TGTGCCAGCAGCTTAGACAGGGTGTATAACGAGCAGTACTTC	CASSLDRVYNEQYF
TRBJ2-3	.	TRBV28	.	TGTGCCAGCAGTTTACTAAGGGGCGCGGGCACAGATACGCAGTATTTT	CASSLLRGAGTDTQYF
TRBJ2-3	.	TRBV24-1	TRBD2	TGTGCCACCAGTAGCGGGGGCGTCCTCGCAGATACGCAGTATTTT	CATSSGGVLADTQYF
TRBJ1-1	.	TRBV11-3	.	TGTGCCAGCAGCTTCTCCGGTGGTGACACTGAAGCTTTCTTT	CASSFSGGDTEAFF
TRBJ1-2	many	TRBV6-6	.	TGTGCCAGCACCCCTCTACGGGGGGGATATGGCTACACCTTC	CASTPLRGGYGYTF
TRBJ1-4	.	TRBV14	.	TGTGCCAGCGCGGGACCTGCTGGTGAAAAACTGTTTTTT	CASAGPAGEKLFF
TRBJ1-2	once	TRBV10-3	TRBD1	TGTGCCATCAGTGAGTCGACAGGGGGCTATGGCTACACCTTC	CAISESTGGYGYTF
TRBJ2-1	.	TRBV5-5	TRBD2	TGTGCCAGCAGCTTGGGAAGCGGGGCCAACTACAATGAGCAGTTCTTC	CASSLGSGANYNEQFF
TRBJ1-2	.	TRBV19	TRBD1	TGTGCCAGTAGCGAAGACAGGGTAGGCTATGGCTACACCTTC	CASSEDRVGYGYTF
TRBJ1-1	.	TRBV7-2	.	TGTGCCAGCAGCTTAGCCGGACAGCTGAACACTGAAGCTTTCTTT	CASSLAGQLNTEAFF
TRBJ2-2	.	TRBV5-1	TRBD1	TGCGCCAGCAGCTTACAGGGGTCCGGGGAGCTGTTTTTT	CASSLQGSGELFF
TRBJ2-1	.	TRBV6-1	.	TGTGCCAGCAGTGAAGCGAGGCCCTTCTTC	CASSEARPFF
TRBJ1-1	.	TRBV9	.	TGTGCCAGCAGCGTAGGGGCGCAGAACACTGAAGCTTTCTTT	CASSVGAQNTEAFF
TRBJ1-3	few	TRBV6-1	TRBD1	TGTGCCAGCAGTGAAGCGCTCGTGACAGGGTCCAGCTCTGGAAACACCATATATTTT	CASSEALVTGSSSGNTIYF
TRBJ1-3	once	TRBV12-5	.	TGTGCTAGTGGTTTGGACGGTAGAAACACCATATATTTT	CASGLDGRNTIYF
TRBJ2-7	.	TRBV4-1	TRBD1	TGCGCCAGCAGCCTGGGGCCCCCGGGACAGGGGACGACTAGCGCCTACGAGCAGTACTTC	CASSLGPPGQGTTSAYEQYF
TRBJ1-2	.	TRBV5-1	.	TGCGCCAGCGGTGGTCAGAACTATGGCTACACCTTC	CASGGQNYGYTF
TRBJ1-1	once	TRBV27	TRBD1	TGTGCCAGCAGTCGCGACAGGGTGAACACTGAAGCTTTCTTT	CASSRDRVNTEAFF
TRBJ2-7	few	TRBV5-4	TRBD1	TGTGCCAGCAGCTTCAGAAGGACAGGGTCAGACGAGCAGTACTTC	CASSFRRTGSDEQYF
TRBJ1-5	.	TRBV28	.	TGTGCCAGCAGTTCCCCAGCGGGCAGGCAGAATCAGCCCCAGCATTTT	CASSSPAGRQNQPQHF
TRBJ1-2	.	TRBV3-1/TRBV3-2	TRBD1	TGTGCCAGCAGCCCGAGACAGGGCTATGGCTACACCTTC	CASSPRQGYGYTF